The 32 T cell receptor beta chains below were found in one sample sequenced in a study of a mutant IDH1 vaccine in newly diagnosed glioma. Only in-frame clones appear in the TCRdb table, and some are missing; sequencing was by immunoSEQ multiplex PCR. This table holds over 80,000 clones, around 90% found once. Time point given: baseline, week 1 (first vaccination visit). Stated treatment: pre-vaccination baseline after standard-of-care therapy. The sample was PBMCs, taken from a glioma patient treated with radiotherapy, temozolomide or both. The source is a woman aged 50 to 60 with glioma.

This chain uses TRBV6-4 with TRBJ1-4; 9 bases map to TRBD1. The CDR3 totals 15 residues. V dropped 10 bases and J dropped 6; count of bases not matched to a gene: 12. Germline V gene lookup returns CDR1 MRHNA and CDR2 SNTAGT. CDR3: CATKRGDREDEKLFF. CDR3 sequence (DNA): TGTGCCACCAAAAGGGGGGACAGGGAAGATGAAAAACTGTTTTTT.

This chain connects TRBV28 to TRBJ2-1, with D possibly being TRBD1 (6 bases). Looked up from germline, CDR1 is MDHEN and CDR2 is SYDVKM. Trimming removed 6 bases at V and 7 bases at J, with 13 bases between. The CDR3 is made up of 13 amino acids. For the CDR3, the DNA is TGTGCCAGCAGGGTAGACAGGCAGAATGAGCAGTTCTTC. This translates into CASRVDRQNEQFF.

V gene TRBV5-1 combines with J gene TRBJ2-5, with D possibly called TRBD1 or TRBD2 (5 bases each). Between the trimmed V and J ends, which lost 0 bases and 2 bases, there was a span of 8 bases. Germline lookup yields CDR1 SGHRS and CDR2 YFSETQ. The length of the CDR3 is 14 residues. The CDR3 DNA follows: TGCGCCAGCAGCTTGGGGGGGAGTCAAGAGACCCAGTACTTC. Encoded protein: CASSLGGSQETQYF. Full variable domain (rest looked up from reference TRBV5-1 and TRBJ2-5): KAGVTQTPRYLIKTRGQQVTLSCSPISGHRSVSWYQQTPGQGLQFLFEYFSETQRNKGNFPGRFSGRQFSNSRSEMNVSTLELGDSALYLCASSLGGSQETQYFGPGTRLLVL.

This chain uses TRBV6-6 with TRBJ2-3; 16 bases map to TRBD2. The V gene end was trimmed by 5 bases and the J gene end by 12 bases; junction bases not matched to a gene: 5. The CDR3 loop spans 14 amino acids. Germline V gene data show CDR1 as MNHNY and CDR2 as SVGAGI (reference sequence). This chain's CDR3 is CASSKGLAGGPQYF. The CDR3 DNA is TGTGCCAGCAGTAAGGGACTAGCGGGAGGGCCTCAGTATTTT.

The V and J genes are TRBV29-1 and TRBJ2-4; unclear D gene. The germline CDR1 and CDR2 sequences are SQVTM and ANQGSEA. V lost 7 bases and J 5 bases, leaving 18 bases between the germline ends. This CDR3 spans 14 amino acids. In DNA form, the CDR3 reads TGCAGCGCTTCCGCAATGGGGTTTCAAAACATTCAGTACTTC. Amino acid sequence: CSASAMGFQNIQYF.

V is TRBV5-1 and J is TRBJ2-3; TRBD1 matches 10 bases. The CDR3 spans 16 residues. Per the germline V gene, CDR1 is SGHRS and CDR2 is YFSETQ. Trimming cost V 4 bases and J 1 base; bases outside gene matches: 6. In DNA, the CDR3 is TGCGCCAGCAGCGCCTCGGGACAGGGGCGCACAGATACGCAGTATTTT. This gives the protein CASSASGQGRTDTQYF. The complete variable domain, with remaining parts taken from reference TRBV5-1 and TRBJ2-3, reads KAGVTQTPRYLIKTRGQQVTLSCSPISGHRSVSWYQQTPGQGLQFLFEYFSETQRNKGNFPGRFSGRQFSNSRSEMNVSTLELGDSALYLCASSASGQGRTDTQYFGPGTRLTVL.

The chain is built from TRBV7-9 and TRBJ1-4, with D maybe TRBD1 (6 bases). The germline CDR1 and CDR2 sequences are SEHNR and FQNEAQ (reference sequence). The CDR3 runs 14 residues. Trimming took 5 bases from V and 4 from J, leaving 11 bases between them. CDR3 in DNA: TGTGCCAGCAGCGAAACAGGGTATAATGAAAAACTGTTTTTT. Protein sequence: CASSETGYNEKLFF.

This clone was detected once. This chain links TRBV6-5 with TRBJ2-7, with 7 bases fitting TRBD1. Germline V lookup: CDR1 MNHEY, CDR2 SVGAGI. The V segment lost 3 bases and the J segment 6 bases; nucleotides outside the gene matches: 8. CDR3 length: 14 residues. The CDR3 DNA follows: TGTGCCAGCAGTTATGAACAGGGGTTTTGCGAGCAGTACTTC. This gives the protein CASSYEQGFCEQYF.

This chain's CDR3 is CASKRDRSYSGNEQFF. DNA for the CDR3: TGTGCCAGCAAGAGGGACAGATCTTATTCCGGCAATGAGCAGTTCTTC. The chain has TRBV27 and TRBJ2-1, with 7 bases fitting TRBD1. This CDR3 contains 16 residues. Losses at the gene ends were 7 bases for V and 6 bases for J; bases not matched to a gene: 15. Germline CDR1 and CDR2: MNHEY and SMNVEV (reference sequence).

In DNA, the CDR3 is TGTGCCAGCAGCTTAACTGGGGCAGCAGATACGCAGTATTTT. This encodes CASSLTGAADTQYF. The chain links TRBV7-9 to TRBJ2-3; weak D call: TRBD1 (5 bases). The germline gives CDR1 SEHNR, CDR2 FQNEAQ (reference sequence). Trimming removed 2 bases at V and 4 bases at J, with 10 bases between. This CDR3 spans 14 amino acids.

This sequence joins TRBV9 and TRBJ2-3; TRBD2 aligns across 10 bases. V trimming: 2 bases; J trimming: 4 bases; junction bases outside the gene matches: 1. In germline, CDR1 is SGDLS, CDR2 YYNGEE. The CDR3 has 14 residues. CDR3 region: CASSVSGRADTQYF. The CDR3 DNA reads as TGTGCCAGCAGCGTGAGCGGGAGGGCAGATACGCAGTATTTT.

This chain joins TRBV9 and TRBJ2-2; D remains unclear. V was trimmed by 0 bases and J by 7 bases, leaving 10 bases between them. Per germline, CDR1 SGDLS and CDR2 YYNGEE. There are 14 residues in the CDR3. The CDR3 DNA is TGTGCCAGCAGCGTAGAGGCCCGCGGCGGGGAGCTGTTTTTT. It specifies CASSVEARGGELFF.

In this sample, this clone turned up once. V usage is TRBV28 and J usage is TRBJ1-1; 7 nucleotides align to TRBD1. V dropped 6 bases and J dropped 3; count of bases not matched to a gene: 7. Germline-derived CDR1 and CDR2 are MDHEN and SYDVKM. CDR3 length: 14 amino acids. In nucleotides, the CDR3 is TGTGCCAGCAGGTCAGCACAGGGGTACACTGAAGCTTTCTTT. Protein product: CASRSAQGYTEAFF.

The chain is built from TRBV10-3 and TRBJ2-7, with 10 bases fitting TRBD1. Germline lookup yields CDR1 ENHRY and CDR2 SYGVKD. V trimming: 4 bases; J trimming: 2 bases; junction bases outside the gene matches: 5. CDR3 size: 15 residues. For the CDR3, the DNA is TGTGCCATCAGTGGACAGGGGGCGGCCACCTACGAGCAGTACTTC. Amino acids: CAISGQGAATYEQYF.

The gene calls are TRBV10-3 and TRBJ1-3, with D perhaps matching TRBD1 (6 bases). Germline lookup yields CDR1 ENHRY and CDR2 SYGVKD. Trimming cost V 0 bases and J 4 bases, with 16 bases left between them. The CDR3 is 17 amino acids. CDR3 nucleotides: TGTGCCATCAGTGAGTCGGCAGGGGAGCAGGGAGGAAACACCATATATTTT. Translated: CAISESAGEQGGNTIYF.

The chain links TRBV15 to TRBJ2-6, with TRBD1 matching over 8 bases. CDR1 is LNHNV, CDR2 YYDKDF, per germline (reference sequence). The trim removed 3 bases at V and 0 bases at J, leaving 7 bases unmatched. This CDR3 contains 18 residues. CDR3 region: CATSSDRGPLSGANVLTF. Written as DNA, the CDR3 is TGTGCCACCAGCAGTGACAGGGGCCCCCTCTCTGGGGCCAACGTCCTGACTTTC.

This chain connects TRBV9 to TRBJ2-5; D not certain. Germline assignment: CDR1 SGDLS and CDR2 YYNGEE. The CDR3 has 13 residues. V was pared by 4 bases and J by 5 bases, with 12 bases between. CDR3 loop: CASSPHLDETQYF. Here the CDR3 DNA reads TGTGCCAGCAGCCCCCACCTGGACGAGACCCAGTACTTC.

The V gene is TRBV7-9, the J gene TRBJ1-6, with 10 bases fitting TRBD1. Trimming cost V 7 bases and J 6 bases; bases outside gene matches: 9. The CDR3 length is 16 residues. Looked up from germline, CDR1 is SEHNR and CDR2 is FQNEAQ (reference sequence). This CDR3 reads CASISGTGASNSPLHF. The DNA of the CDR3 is TGTGCCAGCATCTCCGGGACAGGGGCTTCTAATTCACCCCTCCACTTT.

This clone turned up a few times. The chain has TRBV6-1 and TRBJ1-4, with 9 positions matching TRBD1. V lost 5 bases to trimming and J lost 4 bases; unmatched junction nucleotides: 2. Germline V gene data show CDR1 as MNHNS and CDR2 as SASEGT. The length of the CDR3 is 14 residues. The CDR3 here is CASSPGQGNEKLFF. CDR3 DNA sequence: TGTGCCAGCAGTCCGGGACAGGGTAATGAAAAACTGTTTTTT.

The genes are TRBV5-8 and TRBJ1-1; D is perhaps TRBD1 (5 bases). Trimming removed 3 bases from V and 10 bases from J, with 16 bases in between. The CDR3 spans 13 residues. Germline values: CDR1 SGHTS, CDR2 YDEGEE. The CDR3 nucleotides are TGTGCCAGCAGCTCGTTAAATCAGGGTGGAGCTTTCTTT. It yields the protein CASSSLNQGGAFF.

The DNA of the CDR3 is TGTGCCAGCAGTTTATATACAGGGAGAAGCGAGCAGTACTTC. This translates into CASSLYTGRSEQYF. This rearrangement joins TRBV28 to TRBJ2-7; tentatively, D is TRBD1 (6 bases). Germline assignment: CDR1 MDHEN and CDR2 SYDVKM. The V and J ends lost 1 base and 6 bases respectively, with 13 bases between them. The CDR3 runs 14 residues.

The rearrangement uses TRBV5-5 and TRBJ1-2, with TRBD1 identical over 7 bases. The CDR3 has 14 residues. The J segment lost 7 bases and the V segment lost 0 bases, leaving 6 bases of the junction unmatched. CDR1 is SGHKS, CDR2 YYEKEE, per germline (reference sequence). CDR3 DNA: TGTGCCAGCAGCTTGGCCCGGGACAGCGGTGGCTACACCTTC. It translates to CASSLARDSGGYTF.

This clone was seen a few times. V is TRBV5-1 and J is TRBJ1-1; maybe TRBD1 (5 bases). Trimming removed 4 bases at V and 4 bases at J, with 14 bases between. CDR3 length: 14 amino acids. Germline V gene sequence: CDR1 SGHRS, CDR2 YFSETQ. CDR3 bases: TGCGCCAGCAGCCCCAGGACTGGGGGCACTGAAGCTTTCTTT. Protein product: CASSPRTGGTEAFF.

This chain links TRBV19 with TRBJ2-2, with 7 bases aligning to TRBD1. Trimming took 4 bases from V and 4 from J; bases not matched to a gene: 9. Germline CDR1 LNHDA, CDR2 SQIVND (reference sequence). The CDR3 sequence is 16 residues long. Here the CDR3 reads CASSRNQGVATGELFF. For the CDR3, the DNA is TGTGCCAGTAGTAGAAACCAGGGGGTGGCCACCGGGGAGCTGTTTTTT.

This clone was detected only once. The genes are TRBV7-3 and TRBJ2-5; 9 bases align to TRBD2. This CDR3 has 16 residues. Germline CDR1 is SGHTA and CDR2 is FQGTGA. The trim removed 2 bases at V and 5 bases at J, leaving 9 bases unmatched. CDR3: CASSLRREGLGETQYF. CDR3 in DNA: TGTGCCAGCAGCTTACGGCGGGAGGGCCTCGGGGAGACCCAGTACTTC. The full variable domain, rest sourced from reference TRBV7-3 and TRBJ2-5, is GAGVSQTPSNKVTEKGKYVELRCDPISGHTALYWYRQSLGQGPEFLIYFQGTGAADDSGLPNDRFFAVRPEGSVSTLKIQRTERGDSAVYLCASSLRREGLGETQYFGPGTRLLVL.

CDR3 sequence reads: CASNQGEGSPLHF. The CDR3 nucleotides read TGTGCCAGTAATCAGGGAGAGGGATCACCCCTCCACTTT. J is TRBJ1-6 and V is TRBV19; D possibly corresponds to TRBD1 (5 bases). The CDR3 consists of 13 residues. Trimming shortened V by 7 bases and J by 10 bases, and 14 bases separated the two germline ends. Germline loops: CDR1 LNHDA, CDR2 SQIVND (reference sequence).

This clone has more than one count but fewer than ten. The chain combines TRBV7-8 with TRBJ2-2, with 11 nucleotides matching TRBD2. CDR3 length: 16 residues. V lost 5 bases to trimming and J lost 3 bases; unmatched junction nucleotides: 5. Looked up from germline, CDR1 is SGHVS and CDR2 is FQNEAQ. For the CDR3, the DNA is TGTGCCAGCAGCCCACCTAGCGGGAGGTACACCGGGGAGCTGTTTTTT. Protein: CASSPPSGRYTGELFF.

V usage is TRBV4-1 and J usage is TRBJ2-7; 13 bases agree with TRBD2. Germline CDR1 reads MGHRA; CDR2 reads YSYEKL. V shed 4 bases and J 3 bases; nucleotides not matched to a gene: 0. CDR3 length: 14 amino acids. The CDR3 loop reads CASSRTSGSYEQYF. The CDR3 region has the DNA TGCGCCAGCAGCCGGACTAGCGGGAGCTACGAGCAGTACTTC.

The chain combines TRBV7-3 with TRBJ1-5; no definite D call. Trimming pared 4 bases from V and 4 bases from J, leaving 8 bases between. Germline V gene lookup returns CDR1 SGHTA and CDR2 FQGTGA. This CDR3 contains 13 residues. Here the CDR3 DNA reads TGTGCCAGCAGCTCCGTCTTTAATCAGCCCCAGCATTTT. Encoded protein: CASSSVFNQPQHF. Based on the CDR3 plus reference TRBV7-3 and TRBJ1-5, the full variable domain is GAGVSQTPSNKVTEKGKYVELRCDPISGHTALYWYRQSLGQGPEFLIYFQGTGAADDSGLPNDRFFAVRPEGSVSTLKIQRTERGDSAVYLCASSSVFNQPQHFGDGTRLSIL.

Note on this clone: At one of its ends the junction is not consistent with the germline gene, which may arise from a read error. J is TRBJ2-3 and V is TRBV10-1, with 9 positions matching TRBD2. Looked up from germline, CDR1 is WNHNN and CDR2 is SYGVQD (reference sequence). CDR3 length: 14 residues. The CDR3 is CASSAGTSRDTQYF. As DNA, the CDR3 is TGCGCCAGCAGCGCAGGGACTAGCAGAGATACGCAGTATTTT.

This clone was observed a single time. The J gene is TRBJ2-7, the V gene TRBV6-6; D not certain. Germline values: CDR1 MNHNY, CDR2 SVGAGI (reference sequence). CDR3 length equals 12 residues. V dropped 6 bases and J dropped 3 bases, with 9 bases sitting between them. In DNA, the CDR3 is TGTGCCAGCAGGGACGGCAGCTACGAGCAGTACTTC. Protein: CASRDGSYEQYF.

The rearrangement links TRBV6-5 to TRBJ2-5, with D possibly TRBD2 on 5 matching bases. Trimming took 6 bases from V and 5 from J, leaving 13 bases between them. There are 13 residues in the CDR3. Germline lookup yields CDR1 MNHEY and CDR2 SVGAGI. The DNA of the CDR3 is TGTGCCAGCAGGCGGCCCGAGGGTGAGACCCAGTACTTC. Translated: CASRRPEGETQYF.